The 14 T cell receptor beta chains below all came from one sample that was sequenced in a study of blood T cells in healthy people across ages. It was with a sample-barcoded 5' primer and a J-beta primer mix that a second PCR of roughly 7 to 12 cycles was run. TCRdb redid the calling of the 5' RACE reads with MiXCR, one entry per CDR3 protein. The repertoire holds 1.4 million or so distinct CDR3 sequences, with about 45% as singletons. Sequenced sample: blood. These receptors were obtained from a woman between 18 and 30 years old in good health.

The rearrangement joins TRBV19 to TRBJ2-3, with 11 bases lining up with TRBD2. The V gene's germline CDR1 is LNHDA and CDR2 SQIVND (reference sequence). The CDR3 is made up of 16 amino acids. J lost 4 bases, V lost 3 bases, and 6 bases had no gene match. CDR3: CASSIGLAGGPDTQYF. CDR3 nucleotide sequence: TGTGCCAGTAGTATTGGCCTAGCGGGGGGCCCAGATACGCAGTATTTT.

V gene TRBV7-2 combines with J gene TRBJ2-7; D uncertain. The CDR3 covers 12 residues. V shed 1 base and J shed 7 bases, with 8 bases lying between them. Germline CDR1 and CDR2: SGHTA and FQGNSA. The CDR3 loop is CASSLGATEQYF. The CDR3, as DNA: TGTGCCAGCAGCTTAGGGGCAACAGAGCAGTACTTC.

The J gene is TRBJ2-7, the V gene TRBV24-1; TRBD1 is a possible D gene (5 bases). The CDR3 extends over 14 amino acids. The V gene's germline CDR1 is KGHDR and CDR2 SFDVKD. V gave up 4 bases and J gave up 0 bases, with 9 bases separating them. CDR3 protein: CATSDPRVSYEQYF. The CDR3 DNA reads TGTGCCACCAGTGACCCCAGGGTCTCCTACGAGCAGTACTTC.

This clonotype was detected a few times. V is TRBV25-1 and J is TRBJ1-4; D ambiguous. CDR1 MGHDK and CDR2 SYGVNS come from the germline V gene. The germline V and J ends were trimmed by 6 bases and 5 bases, with 19 bases remaining between them. This CDR3 comprises 16 residues. CDR3 sequence reads: CASRAARNTPNEKLFF. Here the CDR3 DNA reads TGTGCCAGCAGGGCGGCTCGGAACACCCCCAATGAAAAACTGTTTTTT.

The chain uses TRBV5-1 and TRBJ2-3; 11 nucleotides agree with TRBD2. The CDR3 is 16 residues long. After removal of 4 bases from V and 1 base from J, the junction contained 5 bases not matched to a gene. Germline lookup yields CDR1 SGHRS and CDR2 YFSETQ. DNA for the CDR3: TGCGCCAGCAGCGACCAGGGACTAGCGGGCACAGATACGCAGTATTTT. The encoded protein is CASSDQGLAGTDTQYF. Looking up the rest from reference TRBV5-1 and TRBJ2-3 gives the full variable domain: KAGVTQTPRYLIKTRGQQVTLSCSPISGHRSVSWYQQTPGQGLQFLFEYFSETQRNKGNFPGRFSGRQFSNSRSEMNVSTLELGDSALYLCASSDQGLAGTDTQYFGPGTRLTVL.

This clonotype was observed a few times. V usage is TRBV2 and J usage is TRBJ1-2, with 9 bases aligning to TRBD1. The CDR3 runs 13 residues. Germline assignment: CDR1 SNHLY and CDR2 FYNNEI. V was pared by 6 bases and J by 8 bases, with 7 bases of the junction left unmatched. CDR3 sequence: CASSVDRGRGYTF. As DNA, the CDR3 is TGTGCCAGCAGCGTTGACAGGGGGAGGGGCTACACCTTC.

A few counts support this clonotype. This chain joins TRBV5-1 and TRBJ1-2, with D possibly being TRBD1 (6 bases). The CDR3 consists of 12 residues. Between the trimmed V and J ends, which lost 2 bases and 8 bases, there was a span of 10 bases. Per germline, CDR1 SGHRS and CDR2 YFSETQ. CDR3 in amino acids: CASSFTGIGYTF. The CDR3 nucleotides read TGCGCCAGCAGCTTTACAGGGATCGGCTACACCTTC.

The V call is TRBV5-4, the J call TRBJ1-2, with 7 nucleotides matching TRBD1. CDR3 length: 14 residues. Germline-derived CDR1 and CDR2 are SGHNT and YYREEE (reference sequence). Trimming removed 4 bases from V and 6 bases from J; junction bases left unmatched: 9. CDR3 DNA: TGTGCCAGCAGCGTGCCGAGGACAGGAGATGGCTACACCTTC. This encodes CASSVPRTGDGYTF. The full variable domain, completed using reference TRBV5-4 and TRBJ1-2, is ETGVTQSPTHLIKTRGQQVTLRCSSQSGHNTVSWYQQALGQGPQFIFQYYREEENGRGNFPPRFSGLQFPNYSSELNVNALELDDSALYLCASSVPRTGDGYTFGSGTRLTVV.

The chain couples TRBV15 to TRBJ1-4; 9 bases are shared with TRBD1. Germline V gives CDR1 LNHNV, CDR2 YYDKDF (reference sequence). CDR3 length equals 16 residues. The V segment lost 1 base and the J segment 7 bases; nucleotides outside the gene matches: 7. The CDR3 protein is CATSRVRDRVTEKLFF. In DNA form, the CDR3 reads TGTGCCACCAGCAGAGTGAGGGACAGGGTGACTGAAAAACTGTTTTTT.

This clonotype was counted between two and nine times. The rearrangement links TRBV3-1 to TRBJ2-5, with TRBD2 identical over 12 bases. The J segment lost 4 bases and the V segment lost 6 bases, leaving 6 bases of the junction unmatched. CDR1 LGHDT and CDR2 YNNKEL come from the germline V gene (reference sequence). The CDR3 is 15 residues long. CDR3 residues: CASSKRLAGAETQYF. The CDR3 region has the DNA TGTGCCAGCAGTAAAAGACTAGCGGGGGCAGAGACCCAGTACTTC.

The chain couples TRBV4-3 to TRBJ2-5; possibly TRBD1 or TRBD2 for D (5 bases each). CDR3 length: 18 amino acids. With 3 bases removed from V and 11 bases from J, the gap between germline ends came to 31 bases. The germline V gene encodes CDR1 LGHNA and CDR2 YSLEER. CDR3 loop: CASSQTTSLRDEKGGQYF. CDR3 sequence (DNA): TGCGCCAGCAGCCAGACAACCTCCTTGAGGGACGAGAAGGGTGGGCAGTACTTC.

The chain has TRBV29-1 and TRBJ2-7, with 9 bases fitting TRBD1. This CDR3 is 13 amino acids long. Germline V gene data show CDR1 as SQVTM and CDR2 as ANQGSEA. The ends lost 7 bases at V and 7 bases at J; junction bases unmatched: 11. The CDR3 bases are TGCAGCGCAGGACAGGGGAAGTACAATGAGCAGTACTTC. It encodes CSAGQGKYNEQYF.

This clonotype showed up many times. The chain carries TRBV4-3 and TRBJ1-3; D perhaps matches TRBD1 (6 bases). CDR3 length equals 15 residues. CDR1 and CDR2 from the germline V gene are LGHNA and YSLEER. The ends were cut back, 2 bases at V and 0 bases at J, with 8 bases in the middle. The CDR3 coding sequence is TGCGCCAGCAGCCAAAGAGGGGGCTCTGGAAACACCATATATTTT. It yields the protein CASSQRGGSGNTIYF.

This clonotype was counted only a few times. One junction end disagrees with the germline gene, perhaps due to a read error. The chain is built from TRBV6-1 and TRBJ1-3, with D maybe TRBD1 (5 bases). From germline, CDR1 is MNHNS and CDR2 SASEGT. This CDR3 has 16 amino acids. CDR3: CASSLMPGTSGNTTYF. CDR3 sequence (DNA): TGTGCCAGCAGCTTAATGCCGGGGACTTCTGGAAACACCACATATTTT.